This T cell receptor beta chain was captured by sequencing in a study of T-cell reconstitution after alpha-beta-depleted transplantation in children (dated by TCRdb to the mid-2010s). Study-level background: T-cell immune reconstitution after TCRalphabeta/CD19-depleted allogeneic hematopoietic cell transplantation in children was quantitatively tracked in the study by means of TCR repertoire profiling.

On the study overall, not on this receptor specifically: The apparently early recovery of alphabetaT-cell counts about two months after transplant reportedly depended on only several hundred rapidly expanded clones that came from non-depleted graft cells. Over the following months the frequencies of hyperexpanded clones went down, and after one year T-cell counts and TCRbeta diversity were mostly credited to newly produced T cells. In some patients, the high TCRbeta diversity seen at day 60 was put down to recipient T cells and intrathymic progenitors that had survived conditioning.

In the case of this clonotype: Its antigen is still unknown. Base-call qualities are not available, and no considerably larger clone is one nucleotide away.

The treatment or condition label of this sample denotes: allogeneic hematopoietic cell transplantation with graft depleted of TCRalphabeta T cells and CD19 B cells. The children who served as transplant recipients had been given grafts of TCRalphabeta/CD19-depleted allogeneic hematopoietic cells. Library preparation used PCR. Instrument on record: Illumina HiSeq 2500. Molecular barcoding was employed in the preparation of TCR libraries, with unique molecular identifiers being used to normalize TCRbeta repertoire quantification. The public reads were run again by TCRdb, first through fastp at Q25 and then through MiXCR, and only productive beta chains were kept. Each record represents a unique CDR3 protein, reported with the most common genes and DNA among its rows. The sample table shows about 980,000 distinct CDR3 sequences, and about 29% are seen once. The ten largest clones capture about 28% of the sample.

This TCR was recovered from a boy less than two years old who had a stem cell transplant for SCID, so the T cells may come from the graft donor. Sequencing used PBMCs, mostly from graft donor cells, obtained 360 days after TCRalphabeta/CD19-depleted stem cell transplant.

The nucleotide sequence is TGTGCCAGCAGTTCCCTCGGGTGGGGGGGCACCGGGGAGCTGTTTTTT. Its amino acids are CASSSLGWGGTGELFF. The V gene is TRBV12-3 or TRBV12-4 and the J gene is TRBJ2-2; TRBD2 fits 7 bases in the junction. The CDR3 runs 16 amino acids, cysteine and phenylalanine included. Only the CDR3 portion is preserved as DNA: 48 bases, with reading frame beginning at the first base. V is pruned by 4 bases and J by 4 bases, leaving 9 bases of the junction without a gene match.